The rows below give T cell receptor beta chains drawn from one sample of a study of T cell repertoires in ileal Crohn's disease. Sequencing was performed with immunoSEQ multiplex PCR; in TCRdb, only in-frame clones are kept and a portion is missing. The repertoire holds approximately 11,000 clones, 72% seen once, with about 8.3% in the top ten. Sequenced input: ileal tissue. The origin of the receptors is an adult with Crohn's disease. Each CDR3 is given without its conserved first and last residue. For some rows the clone size is stated as once, few or many, or as a class when expanded; others skip it.

v_gene	j_gene	abundance	CDR3aa
TRBV15	TRBJ2-3	NA	ATSRAPGLSGDTQY
TRBV28	TRBJ1-5	NA	ASGAPVSIAQPQH
TRBV2	TRBJ2-3	NA	ASRRTSGSLTDTQY
TRBV23-1	TRBJ2-5	NA	ASLAGGNQETQY
TRBV5-4	TRBJ2-7	NA	ASSPGTGSSYEQY
TRBV5-4	TRBJ1-1	NA	ASSLTGNTEAF
TRBV5-5	TRBJ2-2	NA	ASSLTSVVTGELF
TRBV5-6	TRBJ2-1	NA	ASSPPAGTTRGHEQF
TRBV5-1	TRBJ2-1	NA	ASSEQQGNEQF
TRBV27	TRBJ2-1	NA	ASSVGQGLNEQF
TRBV6-1	TRBJ2-1	NA	ASSRDRGDEQF
TRBV30	TRBJ2-7	NA	AWSPEYEQY
TRBV7-2	TRBJ1-1	NA	ASSNPGQGNTEAF
TRBV28	TRBJ2-7	NA	ASSFGGLAGSREQY
TRBV11-2	TRBJ1-5	NA	ASSLDRNNQPQH
TRBV5-4	TRBJ2-5	NA	ASSQQTSGLEETQY
TRBV4-2	TRBJ2-1	NA	ASSQDDASGTYNEQF
TRBV10-3	TRBJ2-7	NA	AIQGQGSSEQY
TRBV9	TRBJ1-1	NA	ASSPTQGGTEAF
TRBV7-9	TRBJ1-1	NA	ASLGQVANTEAF
TRBV9	TRBJ2-5	NA	ASSGGSSGSTKTQY
TRBV30	TRBJ2-5	NA	AWRQQGAGTQY
TRBV30	TRBJ2-1	NA	AWRVGDRDINEQF
TRBV5-1	TRBJ2-7	once	ASSLQAEVYEQY
TRBV7-9	TRBJ2-3	NA	ASSLSGRASDTQY
TRBV7-8	TRBJ2-5	once	ASNLRLASQETQY
TRBV7-6	TRBJ2-1	NA	ASSPTGTSGRESHNEQF
TRBV15	TRBJ1-2	once	ATSPTANYGYT
TRBV4-2	TRBJ1-5	NA	ASSRLTGDATYQPQH
TRBV11-2	TRBJ2-7	few	ASRVTSGTSEQY
TRBV6-5	TRBJ2-2	NA	ASRRDRTNTGELF
TRBV7-2	TRBJ1-1	NA	ASSHTVNTEAF
TRBV7-9	TRBJ1-4	NA	ASSQGQVPNEKLF
TRBV6-5	TRBJ2-7	NA	ASSYSGTGASEQY
TRBV10-3	TRBJ1-1	NA	AISESGAGNTEAF
TRBV4-3	TRBJ2-2	hyperexpanded	ASSQLQGSGDGELF
TRBV6-1	TRBJ1-5	NA	ASSDRTGVSNQPQH
TRBV28	TRBJ1-2	NA	ASSFKYRGNYYGYT
TRBV7-3	TRBJ2-1	NA	ASSLTLGLQQF
TRBV18	TRBJ2-5	NA	ASSYGGKETQY
TRBV28	TRBJ2-1	NA	ASSFIRTSTYNEQF
TRBV13	TRBJ1-2	NA	ASSEANRFTNYGYT
TRBV6-6	TRBJ2-2	NA	ASSYGRGLAGELF
TRBV30	TRBJ2-3	NA	AWSVRDTQY
TRBV2	TRBJ2-1	NA	ASRLTGVTYNEQF
TRBV2	TRBJ2-3	few	ASKKAGTEGDTQY
TRBV10-1	TRBJ2-7	NA	ASSRRGRRNEQY
TRBV7-8	TRBJ1-1	NA	ASSLLGQGFLGTEAF